The clone carrying this T cell receptor beta chain was seen once. The junction shows a germline mismatch at one end, possibly a read error. Germline loops: CDR1 SGHNT, CDR2 YENEEA. The CDR3 is made up of 15 amino acids. These data are taken from a study of cytomegalovirus exposure and HLA in healthy donors. Overall study context: One earlier analysis, a look at 150 million to 200 million T cells, found approximately 120 million unique TCR beta sequences.

Primers included in the PCR were 60 Vbeta and 13 Jbeta primers. Profiling relied on immunoSEQ multiplex PCR, and the TCRdb table lists in-frame clones only, not all of them. The table shows hundreds of thousands of clones, with about 81% occurring only once. The TCR comes from a man aged 35 to 55 in good health and CMV-seropositive. The chain employs TRBV11-3 and TRBJ2-1, with 7 bases that match TRBD1. What was sequenced was PBMCs. The CDR3 sequence is CASSLEGQIYNEQFF. As DNA, the CDR3 is TGTGCCAGCAGCCTAGAGGGACAGATATACAATGAGCAGTTCTTC.